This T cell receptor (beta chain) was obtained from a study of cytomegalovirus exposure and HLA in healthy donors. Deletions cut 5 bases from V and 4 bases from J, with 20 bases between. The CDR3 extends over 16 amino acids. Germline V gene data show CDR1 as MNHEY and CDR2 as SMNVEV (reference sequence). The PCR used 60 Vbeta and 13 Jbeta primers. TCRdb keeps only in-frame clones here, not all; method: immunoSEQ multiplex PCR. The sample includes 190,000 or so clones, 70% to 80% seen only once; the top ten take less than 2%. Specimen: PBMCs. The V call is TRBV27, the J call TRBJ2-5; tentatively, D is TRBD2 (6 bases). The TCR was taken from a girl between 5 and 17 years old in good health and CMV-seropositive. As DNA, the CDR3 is TGTGCCAGCAGTCTCGACCGGGACTTTCTCCCAGAGACCCAGTACTTC. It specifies CASSLDRDFLPETQYF.